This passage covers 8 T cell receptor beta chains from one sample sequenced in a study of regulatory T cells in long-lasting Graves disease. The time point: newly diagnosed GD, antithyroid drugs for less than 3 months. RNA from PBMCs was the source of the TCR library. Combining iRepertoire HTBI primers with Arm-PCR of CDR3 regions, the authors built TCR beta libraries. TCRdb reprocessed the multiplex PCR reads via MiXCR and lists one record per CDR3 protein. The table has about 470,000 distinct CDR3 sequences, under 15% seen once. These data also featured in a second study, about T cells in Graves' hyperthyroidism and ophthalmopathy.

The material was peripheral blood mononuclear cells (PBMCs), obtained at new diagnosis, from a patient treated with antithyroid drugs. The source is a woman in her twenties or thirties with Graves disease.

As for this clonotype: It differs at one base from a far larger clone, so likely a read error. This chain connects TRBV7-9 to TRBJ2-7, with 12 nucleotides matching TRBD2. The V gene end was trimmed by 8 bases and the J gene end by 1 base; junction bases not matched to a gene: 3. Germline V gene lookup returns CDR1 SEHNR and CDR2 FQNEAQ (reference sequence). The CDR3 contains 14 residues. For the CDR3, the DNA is TGTGCCAGCTGGACTAGCGGGACATCCTACGAGCAGTACTTC. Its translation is CASWTSGTSYEQYF.

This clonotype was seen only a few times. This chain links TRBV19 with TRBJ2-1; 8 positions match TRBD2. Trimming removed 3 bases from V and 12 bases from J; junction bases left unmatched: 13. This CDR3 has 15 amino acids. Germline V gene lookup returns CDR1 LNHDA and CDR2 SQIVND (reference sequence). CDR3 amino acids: CASSMARTSGGWQFF. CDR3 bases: TGTGCCAGTAGTATGGCCAGAACTAGCGGAGGGTGGCAGTTCTTC.

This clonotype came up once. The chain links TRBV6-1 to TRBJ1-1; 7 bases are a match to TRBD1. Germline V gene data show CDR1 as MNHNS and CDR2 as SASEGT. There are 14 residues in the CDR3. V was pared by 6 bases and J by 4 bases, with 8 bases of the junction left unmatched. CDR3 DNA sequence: TGTGCCAGCAGCGACAGGGAGCGGGTCACTGAAGCTTTCTTT. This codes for CASSDRERVTEAFF.

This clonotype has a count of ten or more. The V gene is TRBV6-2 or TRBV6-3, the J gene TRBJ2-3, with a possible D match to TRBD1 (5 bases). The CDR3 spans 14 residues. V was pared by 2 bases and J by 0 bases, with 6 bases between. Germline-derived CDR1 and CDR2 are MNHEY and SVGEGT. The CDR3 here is CASSYGASTDTQYF. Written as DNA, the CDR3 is TGTGCCAGCAGTTACGGGGCGAGCACAGATACGCAGTATTTT.

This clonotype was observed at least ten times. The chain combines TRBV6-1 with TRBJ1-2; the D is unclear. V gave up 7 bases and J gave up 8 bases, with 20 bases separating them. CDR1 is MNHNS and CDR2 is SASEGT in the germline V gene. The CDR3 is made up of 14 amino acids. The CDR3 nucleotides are TGTGCCAGCACGCCTGGTGGAGCAGATTGGGGCTACACCTTC. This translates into CASTPGGADWGYTF.

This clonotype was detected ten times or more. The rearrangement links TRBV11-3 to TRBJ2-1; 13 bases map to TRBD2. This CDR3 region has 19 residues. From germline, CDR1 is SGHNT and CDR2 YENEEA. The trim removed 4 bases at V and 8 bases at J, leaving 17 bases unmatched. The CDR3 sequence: CASSSWTGAGLAGEDEQFF. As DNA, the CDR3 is TGTGCCAGCAGCTCCTGGACAGGAGCCGGACTAGCGGGAGAAGATGAGCAGTTCTTC.

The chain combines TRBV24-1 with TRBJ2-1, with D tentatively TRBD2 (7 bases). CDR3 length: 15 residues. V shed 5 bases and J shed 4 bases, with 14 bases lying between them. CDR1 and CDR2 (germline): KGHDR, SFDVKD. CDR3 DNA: TGTGCCACCAGTGGGGCGGGGGCCACGTACAATGAGCAGTTCTTC. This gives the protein CATSGAGATYNEQFF.

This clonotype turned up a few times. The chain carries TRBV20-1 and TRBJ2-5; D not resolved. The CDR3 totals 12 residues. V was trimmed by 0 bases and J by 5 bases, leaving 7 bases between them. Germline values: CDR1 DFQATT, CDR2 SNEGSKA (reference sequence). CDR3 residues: CSARDGLETQYF. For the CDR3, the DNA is TGCAGTGCTAGAGACGGTTTGGAGACCCAGTACTTC.